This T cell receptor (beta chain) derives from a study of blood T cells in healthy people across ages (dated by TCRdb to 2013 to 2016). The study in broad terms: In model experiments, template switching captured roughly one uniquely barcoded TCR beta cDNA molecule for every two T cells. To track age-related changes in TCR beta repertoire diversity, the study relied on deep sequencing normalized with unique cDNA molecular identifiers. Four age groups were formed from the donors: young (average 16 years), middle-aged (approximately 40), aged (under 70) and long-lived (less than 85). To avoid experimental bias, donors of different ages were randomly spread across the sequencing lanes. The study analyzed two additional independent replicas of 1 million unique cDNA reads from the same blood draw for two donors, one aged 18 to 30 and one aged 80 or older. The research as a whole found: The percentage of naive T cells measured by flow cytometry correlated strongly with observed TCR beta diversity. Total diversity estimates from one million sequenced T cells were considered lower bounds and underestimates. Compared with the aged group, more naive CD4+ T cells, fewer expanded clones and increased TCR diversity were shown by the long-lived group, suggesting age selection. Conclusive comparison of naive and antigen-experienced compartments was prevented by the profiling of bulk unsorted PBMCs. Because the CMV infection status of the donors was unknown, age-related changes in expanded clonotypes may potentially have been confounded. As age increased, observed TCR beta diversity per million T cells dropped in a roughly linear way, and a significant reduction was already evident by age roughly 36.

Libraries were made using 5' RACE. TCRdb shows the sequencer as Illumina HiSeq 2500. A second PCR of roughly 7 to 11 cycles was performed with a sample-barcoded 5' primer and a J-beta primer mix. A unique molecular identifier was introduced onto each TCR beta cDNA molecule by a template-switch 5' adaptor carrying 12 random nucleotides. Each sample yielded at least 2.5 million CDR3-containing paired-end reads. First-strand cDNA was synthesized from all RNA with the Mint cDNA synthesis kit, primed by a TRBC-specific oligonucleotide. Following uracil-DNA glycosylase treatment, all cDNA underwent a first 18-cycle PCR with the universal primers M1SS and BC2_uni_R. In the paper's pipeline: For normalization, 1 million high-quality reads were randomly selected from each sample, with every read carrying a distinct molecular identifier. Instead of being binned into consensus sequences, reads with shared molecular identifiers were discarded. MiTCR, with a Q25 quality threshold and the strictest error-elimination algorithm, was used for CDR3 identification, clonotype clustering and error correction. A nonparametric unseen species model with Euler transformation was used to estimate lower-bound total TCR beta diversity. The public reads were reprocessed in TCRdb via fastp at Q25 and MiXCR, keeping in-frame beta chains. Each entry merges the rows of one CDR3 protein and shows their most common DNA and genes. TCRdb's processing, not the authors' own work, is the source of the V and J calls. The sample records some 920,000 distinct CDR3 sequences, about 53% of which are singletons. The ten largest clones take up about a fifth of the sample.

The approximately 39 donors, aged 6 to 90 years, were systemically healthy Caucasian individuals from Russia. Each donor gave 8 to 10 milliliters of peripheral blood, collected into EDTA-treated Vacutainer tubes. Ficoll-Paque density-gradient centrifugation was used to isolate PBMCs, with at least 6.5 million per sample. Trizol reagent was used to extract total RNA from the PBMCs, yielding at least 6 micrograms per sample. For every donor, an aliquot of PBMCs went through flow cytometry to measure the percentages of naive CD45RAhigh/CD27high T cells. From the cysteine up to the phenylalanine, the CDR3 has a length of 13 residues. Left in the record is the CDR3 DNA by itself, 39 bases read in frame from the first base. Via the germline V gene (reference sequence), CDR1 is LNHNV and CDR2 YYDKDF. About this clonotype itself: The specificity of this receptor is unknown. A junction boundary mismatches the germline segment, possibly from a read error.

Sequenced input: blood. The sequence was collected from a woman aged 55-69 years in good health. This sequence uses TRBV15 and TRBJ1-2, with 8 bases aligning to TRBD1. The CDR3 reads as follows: CATSMQGAGGYTF. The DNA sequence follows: TGCGCCACCAGCATGCAGGGGGCGGGTGGCTACACCTTC. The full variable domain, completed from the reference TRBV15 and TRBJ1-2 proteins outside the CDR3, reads DAMVIQNPRYQVTQFGKPVTLSCSQTLNHNVMYWYQQKSSQAPKLLFHYYDKDFNNEADTPDNFQSRRPNTSFCFLDIRSPGLGDTAMYLCATSMQGAGGYTFGSGTRLTVV.